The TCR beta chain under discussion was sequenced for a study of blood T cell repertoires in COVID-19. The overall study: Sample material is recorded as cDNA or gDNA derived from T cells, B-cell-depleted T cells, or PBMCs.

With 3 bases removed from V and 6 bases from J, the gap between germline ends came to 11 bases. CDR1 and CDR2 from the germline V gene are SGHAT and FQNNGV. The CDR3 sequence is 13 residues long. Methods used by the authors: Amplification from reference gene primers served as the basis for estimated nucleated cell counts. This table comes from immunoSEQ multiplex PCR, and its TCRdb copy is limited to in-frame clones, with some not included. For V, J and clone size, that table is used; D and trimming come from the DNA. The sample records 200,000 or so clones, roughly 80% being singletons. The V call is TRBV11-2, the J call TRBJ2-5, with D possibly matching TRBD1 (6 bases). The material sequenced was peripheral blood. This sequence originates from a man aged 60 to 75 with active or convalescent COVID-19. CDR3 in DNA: TGTGCCAGCAGCTTCGGACAGTCGCAGACCCAGTACTTC. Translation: CASSFGQSQTQYF.